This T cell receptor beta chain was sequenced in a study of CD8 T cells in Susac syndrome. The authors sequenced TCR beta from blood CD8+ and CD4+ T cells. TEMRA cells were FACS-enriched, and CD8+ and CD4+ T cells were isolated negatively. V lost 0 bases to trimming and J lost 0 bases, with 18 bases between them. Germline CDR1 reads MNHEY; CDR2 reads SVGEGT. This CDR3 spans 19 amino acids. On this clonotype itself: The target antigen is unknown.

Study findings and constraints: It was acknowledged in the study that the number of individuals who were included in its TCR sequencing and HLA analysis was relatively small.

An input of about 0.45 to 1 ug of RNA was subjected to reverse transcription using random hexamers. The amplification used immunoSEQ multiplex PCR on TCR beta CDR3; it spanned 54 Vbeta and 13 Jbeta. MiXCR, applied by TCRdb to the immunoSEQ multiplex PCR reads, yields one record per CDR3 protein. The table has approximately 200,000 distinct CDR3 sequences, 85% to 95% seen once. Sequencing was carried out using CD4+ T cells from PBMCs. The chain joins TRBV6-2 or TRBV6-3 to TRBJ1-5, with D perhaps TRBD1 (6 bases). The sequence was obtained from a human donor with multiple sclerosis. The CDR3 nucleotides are TGTGCCAGCAGTTACTCCGCGGGACATCAGATCTCTAGCAATCAGCCCCAGCATTTT. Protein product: CASSYSAGHQISSNQPQHF.